Detailed here is one TCR beta chain. Its antigen is not known. This CDR3 comprises 15 residues. Germline-derived CDR1 and CDR2 are SGHVS and FNYEAQ. The ends lost 4 bases at V and 1 base at J; junction bases unmatched: 7. The sample comes from a study of cytomegalovirus exposure and HLA in healthy donors. Study-wide findings and caveats: A few V segments could not be told apart, such as TRBV6-2 and TRBV6-3, and were left out.

The PCR ran on 60 Vbeta and 13 Jbeta primers. Here immunoSEQ multiplex PCR was the method, and the copy in TCRdb shows in-frame clones only, minus some. The table has 100,000 to 150,000 clones, approximately 83% seen once. The chain carries TRBV7-6 and TRBJ2-7; 7 nucleotides align to TRBD1. The sample was PBMCs. This TCR came from a woman aged 40 to 50 in good health and CMV-seropositive. The CDR3 spells CASSSLRGQSYEQYF. CDR3 bases: TGTGCCAGCAGCTCCCTCCGGGGACAGTCCTACGAGCAGTACTTC.